This entry is about one T cell receptor (beta chain). Germline CDR1 reads MGHDK; CDR2 reads SYGVNS. V shed 11 bases and J 7 bases; nucleotides not matched to a gene: 5. The CDR3 extends over 11 amino acids. This sample is part of a study of blood T cell repertoires in COVID-19. Turning to the study itself: Sites across the United States, Italy and Spain contributed samples from acute and convalescent COVID-19. Sample material is recorded as cDNA or gDNA derived from T cells, B-cell-depleted T cells, or PBMCs.

Original data processing: Using reference gene primer amplification, nucleated cell counts were estimated. Repertoires were generated with immunoSEQ multiplex PCR, while TCRdb's copy carries only in-frame clones and drops some. Clonal size and the V and J genes are those of that table, whereas D and trimming came from the DNA. The table has about 220,000 clones, 82% seen once. The sequenced sample consisted of peripheral blood. This TCR derives from a woman of 80 years or more with acute or convalescent COVID-19. The chain links TRBV25-1 to TRBJ1-1; 9 positions agree with TRBD1. CDR3: CAARQGGEAFF. The CDR3 nucleotides are TGTGCCGCACGACAGGGGGGTGAAGCTTTCTTT.